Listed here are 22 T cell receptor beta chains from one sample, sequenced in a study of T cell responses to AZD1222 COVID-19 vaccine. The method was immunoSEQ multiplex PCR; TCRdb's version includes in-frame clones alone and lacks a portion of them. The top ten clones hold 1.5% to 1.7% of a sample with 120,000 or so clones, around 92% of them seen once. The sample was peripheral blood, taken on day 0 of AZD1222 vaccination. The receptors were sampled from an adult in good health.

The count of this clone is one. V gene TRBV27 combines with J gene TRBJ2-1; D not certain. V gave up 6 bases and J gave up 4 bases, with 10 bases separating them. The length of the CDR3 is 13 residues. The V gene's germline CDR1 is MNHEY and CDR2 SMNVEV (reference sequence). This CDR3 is CASSLGGYNEQFF. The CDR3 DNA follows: TGTGCCAGCAGCCTGGGCGGATACAATGAGCAGTTCTTC.

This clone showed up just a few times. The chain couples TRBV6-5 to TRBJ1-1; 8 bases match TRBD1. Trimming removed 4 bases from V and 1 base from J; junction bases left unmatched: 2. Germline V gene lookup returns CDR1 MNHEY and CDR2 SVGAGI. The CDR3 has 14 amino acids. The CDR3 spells CASSWTGKNTEAFF. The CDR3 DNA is TGTGCCAGCAGTTGGACAGGGAAGAACACTGAAGCTTTCTTT.

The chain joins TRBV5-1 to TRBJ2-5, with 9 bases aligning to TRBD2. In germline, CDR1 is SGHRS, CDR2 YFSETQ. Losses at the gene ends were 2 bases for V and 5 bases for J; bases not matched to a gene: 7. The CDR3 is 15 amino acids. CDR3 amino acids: CASSFEAGGFETQYF. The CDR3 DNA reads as TGCGCCAGCAGCTTTGAGGCGGGAGGGTTCGAGACCCAGTACTTC.

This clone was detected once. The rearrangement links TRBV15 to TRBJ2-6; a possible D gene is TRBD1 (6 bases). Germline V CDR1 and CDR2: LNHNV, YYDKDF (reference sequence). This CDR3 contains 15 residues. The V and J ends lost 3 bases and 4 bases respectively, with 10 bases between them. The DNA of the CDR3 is TGTGCCACCAGCAGGGACAGTAACGGGGCCAACGTCCTGACTTTC. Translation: CATSRDSNGANVLTF.

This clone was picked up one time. As DNA, the CDR3 is TGCGCCAGCAGCACAGGGGGCGCCGGCGGGGAGCTGTTTTTT. This codes for CASSTGGAGGELFF. The rearrangement uses TRBV10-1 and TRBJ2-2; 9 bases align to TRBD1. Germline-derived CDR1 and CDR2 are WNHNN and SYGVQD (reference sequence). J lost 7 bases, V lost 6 bases, and 6 bases had no gene match. The CDR3 sequence is 14 residues long.

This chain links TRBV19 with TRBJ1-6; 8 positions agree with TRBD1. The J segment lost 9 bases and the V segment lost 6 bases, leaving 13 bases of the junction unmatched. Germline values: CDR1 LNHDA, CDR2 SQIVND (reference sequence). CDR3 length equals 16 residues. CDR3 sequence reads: CASSPSGTGNGSPLHF. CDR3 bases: TGTGCCAGTAGCCCATCCGGGACAGGAAACGGTTCACCCCTCCACTTT.

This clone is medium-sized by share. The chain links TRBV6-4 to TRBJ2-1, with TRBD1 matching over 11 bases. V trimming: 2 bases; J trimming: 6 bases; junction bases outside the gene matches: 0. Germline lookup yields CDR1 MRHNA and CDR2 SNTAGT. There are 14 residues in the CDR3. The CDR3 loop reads CASSDGTGGNEQFF. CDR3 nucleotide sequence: TGTGCCAGCAGTGACGGGACAGGGGGCAATGAGCAGTTCTTC.

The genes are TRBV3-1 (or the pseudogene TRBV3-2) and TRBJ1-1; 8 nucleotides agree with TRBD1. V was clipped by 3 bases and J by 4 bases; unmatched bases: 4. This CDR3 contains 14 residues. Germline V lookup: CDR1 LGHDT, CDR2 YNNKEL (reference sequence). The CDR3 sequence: CASSHLRGPTEAFF. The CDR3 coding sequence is TGTGCCAGCAGCCATCTCAGGGGGCCCACTGAAGCTTTCTTT.

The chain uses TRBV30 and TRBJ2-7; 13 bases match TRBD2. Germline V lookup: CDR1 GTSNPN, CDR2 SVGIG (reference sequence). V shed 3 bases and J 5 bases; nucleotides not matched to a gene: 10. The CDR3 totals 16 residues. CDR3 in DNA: TGTGCCTGGAGCGTCTCACTAGCGGGAGGGCCGGACGAGCAGTACTTC. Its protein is CAWSVSLAGGPDEQYF. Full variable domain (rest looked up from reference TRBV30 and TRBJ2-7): SQTIHQWPATLVQPVGSPLSLECTVEGTSNPNLYWYRQAAGRGLQLLFYSVGIGQISSEVPQNLSASRPQDRQFILSSKKLLLSDSGFYLCAWSVSLAGGPDEQYFGPGTRLTVT.

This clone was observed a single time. In DNA form, the CDR3 reads TGTGCCAGCAGGACGACGCTGTCCGCAACTAATGAAAAACTGTTTTTT. Amino acids: CASRTTLSATNEKLFF. The rearrangement joins TRBV27 to TRBJ1-4; D not certain. The CDR3 runs to 16 residues. Germline assignment: CDR1 MNHEY and CDR2 SMNVEV (reference sequence). V lost 6 bases, J lost 0 bases, and 14 bases lay in between.

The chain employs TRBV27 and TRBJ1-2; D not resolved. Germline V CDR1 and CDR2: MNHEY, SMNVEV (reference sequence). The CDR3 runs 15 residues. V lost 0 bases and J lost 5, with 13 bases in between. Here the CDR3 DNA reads TGTGCCAGCAGTTTATCCACGGGGAACATTTATGGCTACACCTTC. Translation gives CASSLSTGNIYGYTF.

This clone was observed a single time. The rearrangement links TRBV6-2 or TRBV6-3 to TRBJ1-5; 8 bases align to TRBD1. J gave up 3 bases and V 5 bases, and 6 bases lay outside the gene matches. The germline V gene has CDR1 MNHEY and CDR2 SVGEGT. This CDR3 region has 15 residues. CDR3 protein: CASSPGQENNQPQHF. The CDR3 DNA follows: TGTGCCAGCAGTCCGGGACAGGAAAACAATCAGCCCCAGCATTTT.

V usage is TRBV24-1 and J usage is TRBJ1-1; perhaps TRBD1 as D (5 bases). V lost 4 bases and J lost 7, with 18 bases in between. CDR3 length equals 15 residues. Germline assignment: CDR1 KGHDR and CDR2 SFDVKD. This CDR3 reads CATSDRTGGRDEAFF. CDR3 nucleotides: TGTGCCACCAGTGACCGAACAGGAGGAAGGGATGAAGCTTTCTTT.

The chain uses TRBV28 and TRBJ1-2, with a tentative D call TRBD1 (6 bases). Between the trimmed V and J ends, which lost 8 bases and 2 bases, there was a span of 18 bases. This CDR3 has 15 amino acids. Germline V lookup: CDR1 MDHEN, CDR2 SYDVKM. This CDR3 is CASRLPLGHNYGYTF. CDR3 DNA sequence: TGTGCCAGCCGATTGCCTTTGGGACACAACTATGGCTACACCTTC.

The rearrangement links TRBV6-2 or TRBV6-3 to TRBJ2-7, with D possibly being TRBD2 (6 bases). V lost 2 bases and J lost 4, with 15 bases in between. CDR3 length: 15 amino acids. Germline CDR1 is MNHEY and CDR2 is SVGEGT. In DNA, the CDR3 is TGTGCCAGCAGTTACCTACCCGGACTATCATACGAGCAGTACTTC. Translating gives CASSYLPGLSYEQYF.

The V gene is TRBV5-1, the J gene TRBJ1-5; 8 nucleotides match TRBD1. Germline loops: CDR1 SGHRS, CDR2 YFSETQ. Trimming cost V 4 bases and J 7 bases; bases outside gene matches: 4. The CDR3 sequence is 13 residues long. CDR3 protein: CASSPTGAQPQHF. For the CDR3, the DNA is TGCGCCAGCAGCCCGACAGGGGCCCAGCCCCAGCATTTT.

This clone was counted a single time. The CDR3 DNA reads as TGTGCCAGCAGGGAAGGCAACACAGATACGCAGTATTTT. Encoded protein: CASREGNTDTQYF. The rearrangement links TRBV7-2 to TRBJ2-3; D is uncertain. The germline gives CDR1 SGHTA, CDR2 FQGNSA. The V end was cut by 6 bases, the J end by 2 bases, with 9 bases between. The length of the CDR3 is 13 residues. The entire variable domain, with the rest obtained from reference TRBV7-2 and TRBJ2-3, is as follows: GAGVSQSPSNKVTEKGKDVELRCDPISGHTALYWYRQSLGQGLEFLIYFQGNSAPDKSGLPSDRFSAERTGGSVSTLTIQRTQQEDSAVYLCASREGNTDTQYFGPGTRLTVL.

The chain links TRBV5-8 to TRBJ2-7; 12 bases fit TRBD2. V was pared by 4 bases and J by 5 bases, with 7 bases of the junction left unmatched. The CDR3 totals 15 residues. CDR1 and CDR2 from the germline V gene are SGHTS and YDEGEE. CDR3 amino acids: CASSRGLAGLNEQYF. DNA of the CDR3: TGTGCCAGCAGCCGCGGACTAGCGGGACTCAACGAGCAGTACTTC.

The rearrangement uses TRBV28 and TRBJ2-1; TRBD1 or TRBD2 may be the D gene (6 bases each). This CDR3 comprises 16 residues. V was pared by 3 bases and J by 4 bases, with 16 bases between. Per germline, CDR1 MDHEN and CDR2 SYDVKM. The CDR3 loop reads CASSFNKGDSYNEQFF. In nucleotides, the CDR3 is TGTGCCAGCAGTTTTAATAAGGGGGACTCATACAATGAGCAGTTCTTC. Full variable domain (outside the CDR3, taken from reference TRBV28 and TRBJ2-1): DVKVTQSSRYLVKRTGEKVFLECVQDMDHENMFWYRQDPGLGLRLIYFSYDVKMKEKGDIPEGYSVSREKKERFSLILESASTNQTSMYLCASSFNKGDSYNEQFFGPGTRLTVL.

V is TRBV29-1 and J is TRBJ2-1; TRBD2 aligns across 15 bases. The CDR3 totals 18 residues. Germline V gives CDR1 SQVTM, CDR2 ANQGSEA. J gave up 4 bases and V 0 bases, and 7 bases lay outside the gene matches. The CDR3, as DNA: TGCAGCGTTGAAGATCGCGGGACTAGCGGGAGGCGGTACAATGAGCAGTTCTTC. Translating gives CSVEDRGTSGRRYNEQFF.

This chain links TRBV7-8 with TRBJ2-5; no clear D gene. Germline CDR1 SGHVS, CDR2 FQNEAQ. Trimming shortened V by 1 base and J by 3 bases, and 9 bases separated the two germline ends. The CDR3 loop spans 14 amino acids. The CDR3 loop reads CASSLGGSEETQYF. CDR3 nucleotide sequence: TGTGCCAGCAGCTTAGGCGGCAGCGAAGAGACCCAGTACTTC.

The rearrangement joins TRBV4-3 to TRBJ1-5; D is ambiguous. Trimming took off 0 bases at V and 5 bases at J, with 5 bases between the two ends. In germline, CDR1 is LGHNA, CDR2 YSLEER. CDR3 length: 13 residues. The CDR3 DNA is TGCGCCAGCAGCCAAGATTTAGATCAGCCCCAGCATTTT. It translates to CASSQDLDQPQHF.